The 25 T cell receptor beta chains reported below all come from one sample, sequenced in a study of STAT5B mutations in CD4+ large granular lymphocyte leukemia. The repertoire was sequenced with immunoSEQ multiplex PCR; TCRdb's copy has only in-frame clones and lacks some. Of around 33,000 clones in the sample, around 89% were seen once. The material sequenced was CD4+ T cells from blood buffy coats. The receptors here all came from a human donor in good health.

This clone has only a few counts. The chain is built from TRBV7-9 and TRBJ1-4; D gene uncertain. This CDR3 spans 13 amino acids. Trimming cost V 0 bases and J 5 bases, with 4 bases left between them. The germline V gene encodes CDR1 SEHNR and CDR2 FQNEAQ (reference sequence). The CDR3 here is CASSLANNEKLFF. As DNA, the CDR3 is TGTGCCAGCAGCTTAGCCAACAATGAAAAACTGTTTTTT.

The chain employs TRBV10-3 and TRBJ2-7; perhaps D is TRBD1 or TRBD2 (5 bases each). The germline V and J ends were trimmed by 5 bases and 5 bases, with 13 bases remaining between them. The CDR3 runs to 13 residues. Germline lookup yields CDR1 ENHRY and CDR2 SYGVKD. CDR3: CAISRWGNDEQYF. The CDR3 DNA reads as TGTGCCATCAGTAGGTGGGGGAACGACGAGCAGTACTTC.

The gene calls are TRBV10-3 and TRBJ2-1; tentative D call: TRBD2 (7 bases). The CDR3 loop spans 14 amino acids. The V gene's germline CDR1 is ENHRY and CDR2 SYGVKD. V was clipped by 10 bases and J by 2 bases, with 15 bases between them. CDR3 DNA: TGTGCCACCCAAGGGGGGGACGCCTACAATGAGCAGTTCTTC. This codes for CATQGGDAYNEQFF.

The V call is TRBV30, the J call TRBJ1-3, with 7 bases aligning to TRBD1. The CDR3 extends over 16 amino acids. J gave up 4 bases and V 3 bases, and 12 bases lay outside the gene matches. CDR1 is GTSNPN and CDR2 is SVGIG in the germline V gene (reference sequence). The CDR3, as DNA: TGTGCCTGGAGCCTCCGAGGGGGCCTCGGGGGAAACACCATATATTTT. It codes for CAWSLRGGLGGNTIYF.

The chain combines TRBV6-5 with TRBJ2-5, with D maybe TRBD1 (5 bases). Germline V gene lookup returns CDR1 MNHEY and CDR2 SVGAGI. The ends were cut back, 5 bases at V and 5 bases at J, with 12 bases in the middle. This CDR3 spans 13 amino acids. CDR3 DNA: TGTGCCAGCAGTGCCAGGGTTTCGGAGACCCAGTACTTC. Its protein is CASSARVSETQYF.

This chain connects TRBV19 to TRBJ1-4, with D unresolved. There are 13 residues in the CDR3. In germline, CDR1 is LNHDA, CDR2 SQIVND (reference sequence). With 5 bases removed from V and 1 base from J, the gap between germline ends came to 5 bases. CDR3 in DNA: TGTGCCAGTAGTTCCGGAACTAATGAAAAACTGTTTTTT. Translation: CASSSGTNEKLFF.

V gene TRBV2 combines with J gene TRBJ2-2, with 8 positions matching TRBD1. The V gene end was trimmed by 10 bases and the J gene end by 1 base; junction bases not matched to a gene: 14. The germline V gene encodes CDR1 SNHLY and CDR2 FYNNEI. This CDR3 is 17 amino acids long. The CDR3 here is CATQGKTGTGNTGELFF. For the CDR3, the DNA is TGTGCCACCCAGGGGAAGACCGGGACAGGGAACACCGGGGAGCTGTTTTTT.

The J gene is TRBJ1-1, the V gene TRBV6-5; D gene uncertain. V was trimmed by 10 bases and J by 4 bases, leaving 19 bases between them. This CDR3 has 14 amino acids. In germline, CDR1 is MNHEY, CDR2 SVGAGI. This CDR3 is CATGVGALITEAFF. The DNA for the CDR3 is TGTGCCACCGGGGTAGGAGCGCTGATCACTGAAGCTTTCTTT.

This chain uses TRBV19 with TRBJ2-5, with 7 nucleotides matching TRBD2. The DNA matches TRBJ2-7 better at its end, which makes the J call doubtful. Germline-derived CDR1 and CDR2 are LNHDA and SQIVND (reference sequence). This CDR3 contains 14 residues. CDR3 residues: CASTFRAGRYEQYF. DNA of the CDR3: TGTGCCAGTACGTTCCGAGCGGGACGTTACGAGCAGTACTTC.

The rearrangement joins TRBV11-2 to TRBJ1-1; possibly TRBD1 for D (6 bases). Germline V gene lookup returns CDR1 SGHAT and CDR2 FQNNGV. Trimming took 5 bases from V and 4 from J, leaving 8 bases between them. The CDR3 covers 12 residues. CDR3 in amino acids: CASSPRGTEAFF. CDR3 DNA: TGTGCCAGCAGCCCCAGGGGCACTGAAGCTTTCTTT.

This CDR3 is CASSYSEGRYTEAFF. The CDR3 DNA follows: TGTGCCAGCAGTTACTCGGAGGGGCGGTACACTGAAGCTTTCTTT. The chain uses TRBV6-6 and TRBJ1-1; weak D call: TRBD1 (5 bases). V gave up 0 bases and J gave up 3 bases, with 11 bases separating them. Germline V gives CDR1 MNHNY, CDR2 SVGAGI (reference sequence). The CDR3 is made up of 15 amino acids.

This clone was observed once. This chain connects TRBV11-2 to TRBJ2-1; no reliable D call. CDR1 is SGHAT, CDR2 FQNNGV, per germline. V lost 1 base and J lost 7, with 8 bases in between. The CDR3 has 13 residues. CDR3 protein: CASSLVSANEQFF. CDR3 coding DNA: TGTGCCAGCAGCTTAGTGTCAGCTAATGAGCAGTTCTTC.

This clone appeared a single time. CDR3: CASSSGPFGEQYF. CDR3 nucleotides: TGTGCCAGCAGCTCAGGTCCTTTCGGAGAGCAGTACTTC. The genes are TRBV7-2 and TRBJ2-7, with D unclear. CDR1 is SGHTA and CDR2 is FQGNSA in the germline V gene. Trimming removed 4 bases at V and 7 bases at J, with 14 bases between. The CDR3 has 13 residues.

The chain employs TRBV14 and TRBJ2-5, with D tentatively TRBD1 (5 bases). Trimming pared 5 bases from V and 5 bases from J, leaving 15 bases between. This CDR3 comprises 14 residues. In germline, CDR1 is SGHDN, CDR2 FVKESK. Written as DNA, the CDR3 is TGTGCCAGCAGCGACTTAAGGGGTTGGGAGACCCAGTACTTC. It codes for CASSDLRGWETQYF.

The CDR3 DNA reads as TGTGCCAGCAGCTTGTTAGGTACCAGGGGCTCTAATGAAAAACTGTTTTTT. This gives the protein CASSLLGTRGSNEKLFF. This chain joins TRBV5-5 and TRBJ1-4, with TRBD1 as a possible D gene (6 bases). V gave up 1 base and J gave up 3 bases, with 16 bases separating them. The CDR3 covers 17 residues. CDR1 and CDR2 from the germline V gene are SGHKS and YYEKEE (reference sequence).

The chain employs TRBV11-2 and TRBJ2-3; D is possibly TRBD1 or TRBD2 (6 bases each). The germline gives CDR1 SGHAT, CDR2 FQNNGV. This CDR3 comprises 18 residues. V was pared by 1 base and J by 3 bases, with 20 bases between. The CDR3 here is CASSLVGGRGEGTDTQYF. In nucleotides, the CDR3 is TGTGCCAGCAGCTTAGTAGGGGGGCGGGGAGAAGGTACAGATACGCAGTATTTT.

Here the CDR3 DNA reads TGTGCCAGCTCACCGACGAGCTCCTACGAGCAGTACTTC. As protein: CASSPTSSYEQYF. V and J are TRBV18 and TRBJ2-7; no reliable D call. Deletions cut 3 bases from V and 0 bases from J, with 6 bases between. The V gene's germline CDR1 is KGHSH and CDR2 LQKENI. This CDR3 has 13 residues.

The CDR3 protein is CASSAPGQGRNTQYF. In DNA form, the CDR3 reads TGTGCCAGCAGCGCCCCGGGACAGGGGCGAAATACGCAGTATTTT. This chain links TRBV6-1 with TRBJ2-3; 10 nucleotides agree with TRBD1. This CDR3 contains 15 residues. V lost 6 bases to trimming and J lost 7 bases; unmatched junction nucleotides: 10. Germline lookup yields CDR1 MNHNS and CDR2 SASEGT.

The J gene is TRBJ2-1, the V gene TRBV5-1; tentatively, D is TRBD1 or TRBD2 (6 bases each). V lost 4 bases, J lost 7 bases, and 18 bases lay in between. Germline CDR1 is SGHRS and CDR2 is YFSETQ. This CDR3 is 15 amino acids long. The CDR3 DNA reads TGCGCCAGCAGCCTCTTGACGGGGGCGGGGAATGAGCAGTTCTTC. This sequence encodes CASSLLTGAGNEQFF.

The gene calls are TRBV11-3 and TRBJ2-5; D might be TRBD1 (5 bases). The germline gives CDR1 SGHNT, CDR2 YENEEA. This CDR3 spans 13 amino acids. V lost 1 base and J 9 bases, leaving 12 bases between the germline ends. DNA of the CDR3: TGTGCCAGCAGCTTAGGGCAGGGTGGGGCCCAGTACTTC. Translation gives CASSLGQGGAQYF. The full variable domain, with the rest looked up from reference TRBV11-3 and TRBJ2-5, is EAGVVQSPRYKIIEKKQPVAFWCNPISGHNTLYWYLQNLGQGPELLIRYENEEAVDDSQLPKDRFSAERLKGVDSTLKIQPAELGDSAVYLCASSLGQGGAQYFGPGTRLLVL.

The gene calls are TRBV5-1 and TRBJ1-5, with 7 bases fitting TRBD1. This CDR3 is 13 amino acids long. The V and J ends lost 7 bases and 3 bases, in that order; junction bases with no gene match: 4. CDR1 and CDR2 from the germline V gene are SGHRS and YFSETQ. The CDR3, as DNA: TGCGCCAGCTCCGACAGGGACAATCAGCCCCAGCATTTT. It yields the protein CASSDRDNQPQHF.

The chain has TRBV28 and TRBJ1-2; 8 nucleotides line up with TRBD1. Germline V gives CDR1 MDHEN, CDR2 SYDVKM. J gave up 0 bases and V 2 bases, and 14 bases lay outside the gene matches. CDR3 length: 19 residues. The CDR3 region has the DNA TGTGCCAGCAGTTTAAATTCCAGGTTTCGGGACAGGTCTAACTATGGCTACACCTTC. It translates to CASSLNSRFRDRSNYGYTF.

This chain connects TRBV5-4 to TRBJ2-7, with TRBD2 identical over 10 bases. The length of the CDR3 is 14 residues. The V and J ends lost 4 bases and 4 bases, in that order; junction bases with no gene match: 5. Per germline, CDR1 SGHNT and CDR2 YYREEE (reference sequence). CDR3 amino acids: CASSKGLASYEQYF. CDR3 nucleotide sequence: TGTGCCAGCAGCAAGGGACTAGCGTCTTACGAGCAGTACTTC.

The chain couples TRBV18 to TRBJ2-3; D remains ambiguous. Per germline, CDR1 KGHSH and CDR2 LQKENI. CDR3 length: 11 residues. V lost 4 bases to trimming and J lost 4 bases, with 3 bases between them. Written as DNA, the CDR3 is TGTGCCAGCTCACACTCAGATACGCAGTATTTT. Protein product: CASSHSDTQYF.

V is TRBV4-3 and J is TRBJ1-3; unclear D gene. This CDR3 has 14 residues. CDR1 is LGHNA and CDR2 is YSLEER in the germline V gene. The V end was cut by 4 bases, the J end by 7 bases, with 14 bases between. The CDR3 DNA is TGCGCCAGCAGCCTTACCACCCCCGGGAACACCATATATTTT. This codes for CASSLTTPGNTIYF.